The present entry profiles one T cell receptor (beta chain) with its context. Its antigen remains unidentified. This record belongs to a study of radiation and T cells in renal cell carcinoma. The study's findings and limits: From baseline, blood top tumor clonotypes peaked at 2 weeks post-radiation.

V was pared by 2 bases and J by 2 bases, with 5 bases of the junction left unmatched. Looked up from germline, CDR1 is SGDLS and CDR2 is YYNGEE. The CDR3 covers 16 residues. Specified time point: blood 2 weeks post-SBRT. Regarding treatment: 15 Gy SBRT to primary tumor, nephrectomy 4 weeks later. The tumor was a clear cell renal cell carcinoma. Some clones are missing from TCRdb's copy, which holds only in-frame ones; the method was immunoSEQ multiplex PCR. The profile shows roughly 130,000 clones, approximately 90% of them singletons. The TCR was taken from a woman in her sixties or seventies with renal cell carcinoma. This material consisted of blood, taken from a patient whose treatment included radiotherapy and nephrectomy. This rearrangement joins TRBV9 to TRBJ2-3; 10 bases map to TRBD1. The CDR3 nucleotides read TGTGCCAGCAGCGTTACGACAGGGGGCACCACAGATACGCAGTATTTT. Its protein is CASSVTTGGTTDTQYF.